The next 30 T cell receptor beta chains were all read from a single sample in a study of T cells in Graves' hyperthyroidism and ophthalmopathy. Amplified TCR beta CDR3 regions came from RNA transcripts. The HTBI primer set was used in a first-round RT-PCR of the TCR CDR3. TCRdb independently ran MiXCR on the multiplex PCR reads; one entry per CDR3 protein. In the table there are around 340,000 distinct CDR3 sequences, about 15% of which are singletons. Specimen: blood. The receptors were gathered from a woman aged 25-40 years with Graves' hyperthyroidism.

The V gene is TRBV6-2 or TRBV6-3, the J gene TRBJ1-1, with TRBD1 matching 7 bases. The CDR3 sequence is 14 residues long. The germline V gene has CDR1 MNHEY and CDR2 SVGEGT. The V gene end was trimmed by 5 bases and the J gene end by 3 bases; junction bases not matched to a gene: 6. CDR3 in DNA: TGTGCCAGCAGTGTGGCAGGGGGGGACACTGAAGCTTTCTTT. It specifies CASSVAGGDTEAFF.

The rearrangement links TRBV18 to TRBJ1-2; the D gene is possibly TRBD1 (5 bases). Looked up from germline, CDR1 is KGHSH and CDR2 is LQKENI. There are 15 residues in the CDR3. Trimming shortened V by 5 bases and J by 0 bases, and 13 bases separated the two germline ends. In DNA form, the CDR3 reads TGTGCCAGCTCAGCCGGACAATTAGCTAACTATGGCTACACCTTC. Encoded protein: CASSAGQLANYGYTF.

The V call is TRBV7-8, the J call TRBJ2-2; TRBD2 is a possible D gene (6 bases). The CDR3 contains 15 residues. Germline V gene lookup returns CDR1 SGHVS and CDR2 FQNEAQ. Between the trimmed V and J ends, which lost 2 bases and 0 bases, there was a span of 7 bases. The CDR3 loop reads CASSLLATNTGELFF. Here the CDR3 DNA reads TGTGCCAGCAGCTTACTAGCGACGAACACCGGGGAGCTGTTTTTT. The full variable domain, completed using reference TRBV7-8 and TRBJ2-2, is GAGVSQSPRYKVAKRGQDVALRCDPISGHVSLFWYQQALGQGPEFLTYFQNEAQLDKSGLPSDRFFAERPEGSVSTLKIQRTQQEDSAVYLCASSLLATNTGELFFGEGSRLTVL.

With regard to this clonotype: This may stem from a read error, because a much larger clone lies one nucleotide away. This sequence joins TRBV19 and TRBJ1-1, with 7 bases fitting TRBD1. The germline V gene has CDR1 LNHDA and CDR2 SQIVND (reference sequence). This CDR3 has 16 amino acids. The CDR3 region is CASSSPKGQHNTEALF. DNA of the CDR3: TGTGCCAGTAGTTCACCCAAGGGACAGCATAACACTGAAGCTCTCTTT. The whole variable domain, filled in from reference TRBV19 and TRBJ1-1, reads DGGITQSPKYLFRKEGQNVTLSCEQNLNHDAMYWYRQDPGQGLRLIYYSQIVNDFQKGDIAEGYSVSREKKESFPLTVTSAQKNPTAFYLCASSSPKGQHNTEALFGQGTRLTVV.

This rearrangement joins TRBV11-1 to TRBJ2-7, with no clear D. CDR1 is SGHAT and CDR2 is FQDESV in the germline V gene (reference sequence). The V end was cut by 5 bases, the J end by 7 bases, with 9 bases between. This CDR3 is 11 amino acids long. The CDR3 loop reads CASSHEEEQYF. The CDR3 nucleotides read TGTGCCAGCAGCCACGAGGAAGAGCAGTACTTC.

This clonotype was seen at least ten times. V and J are TRBV5-6 and TRBJ1-1; no clear D. This CDR3 region has 15 residues. Trimming took off 0 bases at V and 1 base at J, with 10 bases between the two ends. Germline lookup yields CDR1 SGHDT and CDR2 YYEEEE. The CDR3 reads CASSLGNRGNTEAFF. CDR3 coding DNA: TGTGCCAGCAGCTTGGGAAACCGGGGGAACACTGAAGCTTTCTTT.

This clonotype was counted many times. The chain employs TRBV28 and TRBJ2-1; D unclear. CDR3 length: 13 residues. Trimming left V 3 bases short and J 7 bases short, with 10 bases between. Germline values: CDR1 MDHEN, CDR2 SYDVKM. CDR3 residues: CASSLSGENEQFF. The CDR3 DNA follows: TGTGCCAGCAGTTTGTCTGGAGAGAATGAGCAGTTCTTC.

In nucleotides, the CDR3 is TGTGCCAGTAGTAACCGACATCGGACAGGGAGATTTACAGATACGCAGTATTTT. Protein: CASSNRHRTGRFTDTQYF. This sequence joins TRBV19 and TRBJ2-3; 8 bases line up with TRBD1. Germline V CDR1 and CDR2: LNHDA, SQIVND (reference sequence). The V and J ends lost 4 bases and 3 bases, in that order; junction bases with no gene match: 15. The CDR3 totals 18 residues.

This clonotype was detected only a few times. This chain connects TRBV24-1 to TRBJ2-3; D is tentatively TRBD1 or TRBD2 (6 bases each). The CDR3 length is 14 residues. V lost 5 bases and J lost 6, with 14 bases in between. The germline CDR1 and CDR2 sequences are KGHDR and SFDVKD. CDR3 residues: CATSGPGAADTQYF. The CDR3 DNA sequence: TGTGCCACCAGTGGTCCGGGGGCTGCGGATACGCAGTATTTT.

Ten or more counts support this clonotype. The rearrangement links TRBV28 to TRBJ1-6, with TRBD1 identical over 7 bases. The V segment lost 6 bases and the J segment 4 bases; nucleotides outside the gene matches: 3. The V gene's germline CDR1 is MDHEN and CDR2 SYDVKM. The length of the CDR3 is 14 residues. The CDR3 sequence: CASRGQPYNSPLHF. For the CDR3, the DNA is TGTGCCAGCAGGGGACAGCCTTATAATTCACCCCTCCACTTT.

This clonotype was counted a few times. The gene calls are TRBV29-1 and TRBJ2-3; 9 nucleotides agree with TRBD2. CDR1 and CDR2 (germline): SQVTM, ANQGSEA. V dropped 3 bases and J dropped 0; count of bases not matched to a gene: 4. There are 15 residues in the CDR3. CDR3 loop: CSVDGLAGSTDTQYF. In nucleotides, the CDR3 is TGCAGCGTTGATGGCCTAGCGGGGAGCACAGATACGCAGTATTTT.

This clonotype was seen ten or more times. V gene TRBV20-1 combines with J gene TRBJ1-1, with D maybe TRBD1 (5 bases). The germline V and J ends were trimmed by 2 bases and 3 bases, with 19 bases remaining between them. Germline V gives CDR1 DFQATT, CDR2 SNEGSKA (reference sequence). This CDR3 is built from 16 residues. CDR3 sequence (DNA): TGCAGTGCTAGACCGTTAGGTCCCTTGGGGGACACTGAAGCTTTCTTT. Translation: CSARPLGPLGDTEAFF.

This clonotype has a count of ten or more. V usage is TRBV19 and J usage is TRBJ1-5, with a weak D call TRBD1 (5 bases). The germline gives CDR1 LNHDA, CDR2 SQIVND (reference sequence). CDR3 length: 11 residues. Trimming pared 10 bases from V and 7 bases from J, leaving 11 bases between. CDR3 in amino acids: CATGTLQPQHF. The CDR3 DNA sequence: TGTGCCACCGGGACCCTCCAGCCCCAGCATTTT.

The sample holds many counts of this clonotype. The V gene is TRBV5-1, the J gene TRBJ2-1; D gene uncertain. The CDR3 length is 14 residues. Trimming shortened V by 0 bases and J by 5 bases, and 9 bases separated the two germline ends. Germline V lookup: CDR1 SGHRS, CDR2 YFSETQ. The CDR3 loop reads CASSLGTANNEQFF. CDR3 coding DNA: TGCGCCAGCAGCTTGGGCACCGCTAACAATGAGCAGTTCTTC.

The table lists this clonotype with many counts. The chain carries TRBV19 and TRBJ2-7; D might be TRBD1 (5 bases). The V and J ends lost 5 bases and 6 bases respectively, with 17 bases between them. The CDR3 length is 14 residues. The V gene's germline CDR1 is LNHDA and CDR2 SQIVND (reference sequence). The DNA of the CDR3 is TGTGCCAGTAGTGTTGCAGGGTCGGTGGTCGAGCAGTACTTC. Translated: CASSVAGSVVEQYF.

This clonotype was seen at least ten times. The CDR3 loop is CASSWGSGRGYNEQFF. CDR3 DNA: TGCGCCAGCAGCTGGGGTAGCGGGAGGGGCTACAATGAGCAGTTCTTC. The V and J genes are TRBV5-1 and TRBJ2-1; 11 nucleotides line up with TRBD2. Germline V gene data show CDR1 as SGHRS and CDR2 as YFSETQ. Trimming at V came to 3 bases and at J to 3 bases, leaving 5 bases not matched to a gene. The CDR3 covers 16 residues.

This clonotype was detected ten times or more. The chain has TRBV11-2 and TRBJ1-2; no clear D gene. Between the trimmed V and J ends, which lost 4 bases and 6 bases, there was a span of 15 bases. The CDR3 has 14 amino acids. The germline V gene has CDR1 SGHAT and CDR2 FQNNGV. CDR3 nucleotide sequence: TGTGCCAGCAGCTCAATGGCGGTGGAGGATGGCTACACCTTC. Its translation: CASSSMAVEDGYTF.

In its sample, this clonotype was seen many times. V and J are TRBV6-1 and TRBJ1-1, with D hard to call. CDR3 size: 13 residues. The V and J ends lost 2 bases and 4 bases respectively, with 8 bases between them. CDR1 and CDR2 (germline): MNHNS, SASEGT. The CDR3 loop reads CASSESGFTEAFF. CDR3 nucleotide sequence: TGTGCCAGCAGTGAATCAGGTTTCACTGAAGCTTTCTTT.

V is TRBV20-1 and J is TRBJ1-6, with 9 nucleotides matching TRBD1. In germline, CDR1 is DFQATT, CDR2 SNEGSKA (reference sequence). The CDR3 has 14 amino acids. V trimming: 5 bases; J trimming: 7 bases; junction bases outside the gene matches: 6. CDR3 amino acids: CSARGTGWNSPLHF. Written as DNA, the CDR3 is TGCAGTGCTCGAGGGACAGGGTGGAATTCACCCCTCCACTTT.

This rearrangement joins TRBV7-9 to TRBJ2-1; perhaps TRBD2 as D (5 bases). Trimming pared 2 bases from V and 4 bases from J, leaving 18 bases between. The CDR3 extends over 17 amino acids. CDR1 SEHNR and CDR2 FQNEAQ come from the germline V gene (reference sequence). The CDR3 nucleotides read TGTGCCAGCAGCTTACTTCGGCGGGTTACTCTTTACAATGAGCAGTTCTTC. Amino acid sequence: CASSLLRRVTLYNEQFF.

This clonotype was counted a few times. The gene calls are TRBV28 and TRBJ2-3; D is uncertain. V lost 4 bases and J lost 6, with 5 bases in between. Germline lookup yields CDR1 MDHEN and CDR2 SYDVKM. This CDR3 is built from 11 residues. The CDR3 sequence is CASSSDDTQYF. CDR3 bases: TGTGCCAGCAGTTCTGACGATACGCAGTATTTT.

This clonotype was detected ten times or more. The J gene is TRBJ2-5, the V gene TRBV20-1; 9 bases line up with TRBD1. Germline V gene lookup returns CDR1 DFQATT and CDR2 SNEGSKA (reference sequence). This CDR3 is built from 14 residues. V shed 4 bases and J 5 bases; nucleotides not matched to a gene: 8. CDR3 DNA sequence: TGCAGTGCTACCGGACAGGGGCGCGGGGAGACCCAGTACTTC. Its protein is CSATGQGRGETQYF.

The chain links TRBV20-1 to TRBJ1-5, with no clear D. The V gene lost 5 bases and the J gene lost 3 bases, with 14 bases spanning the gap. CDR1 is DFQATT, CDR2 SNEGSKA, per germline (reference sequence). The CDR3 sequence is 14 residues long. As DNA, the CDR3 is TGCAGTGCTTGGGGTGGGAGGAACAATCAGCCCCAGCATTTT. Protein sequence: CSAWGGRNNQPQHF.

DNA of the CDR3: TGTGCCTCCGAAGATCTAGCCAAAAACATTCAGTACTTC. It is translated as CASEDLAKNIQYF. The chain joins TRBV10-3 to TRBJ2-4, with D hard to call. V was cut by 11 bases and J by 0 bases, with 11 bases left in between. Germline loops: CDR1 ENHRY, CDR2 SYGVKD. The CDR3 extends over 13 amino acids.

This clonotype was seen a handful of times. V gene TRBV4-1 combines with J gene TRBJ2-7; D may be TRBD1 or TRBD2 (6 bases each). This CDR3 is 13 amino acids long. Germline CDR1 reads MGHRA; CDR2 reads YSYEKL. V shed 8 bases and J shed 6 bases, with 17 bases lying between them. The CDR3 DNA follows: TGCGCCAGCGGGGCCGGGGGCGCGAGCGAGCAGTACTTC. Translated, it gives CASGAGGASEQYF.

In nucleotides, the CDR3 is TGCAGTGCTAGGGAAGGGACCTCCTACGAGCAGTACTTC. Protein: CSAREGTSYEQYF. The genes are TRBV20-1 and TRBJ2-7; D possibly matches TRBD1 or TRBD2 (5 bases each). This CDR3 has 13 amino acids. The V end was cut by 3 bases, the J end by 0 bases, with 9 bases between. Germline assignment: CDR1 DFQATT and CDR2 SNEGSKA (reference sequence).

This clonotype was observed at least ten times. The chain employs TRBV7-2 and TRBJ2-3; the match to TRBD2 covers 10 bases. V lost 7 bases and J lost 4; bases outside the gene matches: 8. CDR3 length: 15 amino acids. From germline, CDR1 is SGHTA and CDR2 FQGNSA. The CDR3, as DNA: TGTGCCAGCAAGCCAGCGGGAGGGCCCTCAGATACGCAGTATTTT. It translates to CASKPAGGPSDTQYF. Drawing the rest from reference TRBV7-2 and TRBJ2-3, the complete variable domain is GAGVSQSPSNKVTEKGKDVELRCDPISGHTALYWYRQSLGQGLEFLIYFQGNSAPDKSGLPSDRFSAERTGGSVSTLTIQRTQQEDSAVYLCASKPAGGPSDTQYFGPGTRLTVL.

This chain connects TRBV25-1 to TRBJ1-1; TRBD1 aligns across 7 bases. V trimming: 3 bases; J trimming: 0 bases; junction bases outside the gene matches: 4. Germline assignment: CDR1 MGHDK and CDR2 SYGVNS. This CDR3 is 15 amino acids long. CDR3 sequence reads: CASSDDRVLNTEAFF. CDR3 nucleotide sequence: TGTGCCAGCAGTGACGACAGGGTACTGAACACTGAAGCTTTCTTT.

As for this clonotype: The junction differs from germline at one of its ends, possibly a read error. This rearrangement joins TRBV20-1 to TRBJ1-5; TRBD1 agrees at 9 bases. This CDR3 is 16 amino acids long. Germline CDR1 and CDR2: DFQATT and SNEGSKA (reference sequence). The CDR3 DNA follows: TGCAGTACTAGGTTGAACAGGGGGCTCGGGGATCAGCCCCAGCATTTT. Amino acid sequence: CSTRLNRGLGDQPQHF.

The chain uses TRBV10-3 and TRBJ2-1, with 8 bases lining up with TRBD2. The germline V gene has CDR1 ENHRY and CDR2 SYGVKD. The junction had 11 bases not matched to a gene; V was cut back by 11 bases and J by 5 bases. This CDR3 is built from 14 residues. CDR3 in DNA: TGTGCCGCCCAGACGGGGGGGGATCACAATGAGCAGTTCTTC. Translation: CAAQTGGDHNEQFF.